The 19 T cell receptor beta chains below come from one sample, sequenced in a study of control samples from healthy donors and cancer patients. The assay was immunoSEQ multiplex PCR, and TCRdb's table has in-frame clones only and misses some. The sample has about 120,000 clones, over 85% seen once. The specimen sequenced was blood. These receptor sequences come from a man younger than 35 in good health.

The gene calls are TRBV30 and TRBJ2-1; D call uncertain. The CDR3 consists of 12 residues. Looked up from germline, CDR1 is GTSNPN and CDR2 is SVGIG (reference sequence). Trimming shortened V by 5 bases and J by 8 bases, and 13 bases separated the two germline ends. The CDR3 DNA reads TGTGCCTGGGGAAGGGTGGTGGATGAGCAGTTCTTC. Amino acids: CAWGRVVDEQFF.

About this clone: Other DNA sequences in this specimen translate into the identical CDR3. V gene TRBV6-2 or TRBV6-3 combines with J gene TRBJ2-6; D not resolved. Germline lookup yields CDR1 MNHEY and CDR2 SVGEGT. V lost 2 bases, J lost 0 bases, and 8 bases lay in between. CDR3 length: 16 amino acids. The CDR3 sequence is CASSYVYNSGANVLTF. DNA for the CDR3: TGTGCCAGCAGTTACGTCTACAACTCTGGGGCCAACGTCCTGACTTTC.

The chain carries TRBV7-3 and TRBJ1-1; D is unresolved. The germline V gene has CDR1 SGHTA and CDR2 FQGTGA. Deletions cut 5 bases from V and 1 base from J, with 17 bases between. This CDR3 comprises 16 residues. CDR3 region: CASSPYSPTRNTEAFF. CDR3 in DNA: TGTGCCAGCAGCCCTTACTCCCCCACGAGGAACACTGAAGCTTTCTTT.

The chain joins TRBV5-1 to TRBJ1-1, with 7 positions matching TRBD1. Germline-derived CDR1 and CDR2 are SGHRS and YFSETQ. The J segment lost 7 bases and the V segment lost 5 bases, leaving 8 bases of the junction unmatched. The CDR3 is 13 amino acids. In nucleotides, the CDR3 is TGCGCCAGCAGGCTTACTACAGGGGATGAAGCTTTCTTT. As protein: CASRLTTGDEAFF.

This clone appeared a single time. The chain combines TRBV11-2 with TRBJ2-1; 10 bases map to TRBD2. Trimming removed 5 bases from V and 4 bases from J; junction bases left unmatched: 11. Germline CDR1 SGHAT, CDR2 FQNNGV. The length of the CDR3 is 17 residues. This CDR3 is CASSPRASGGVYNEQFF. The CDR3 DNA is TGTGCCAGCAGCCCCCGGGCTAGCGGGGGTGTATACAATGAGCAGTTCTTC.

V and J are TRBV9 and TRBJ2-5; D gene uncertain. Germline V gene sequence: CDR1 SGDLS, CDR2 YYNGEE. Trimming cost V 0 bases and J 5 bases, with 14 bases left between them. This CDR3 comprises 15 residues. CDR3 in amino acids: CASSVEPSSMETQYF. The CDR3 DNA reads TGTGCCAGCAGCGTAGAGCCTAGTTCGATGGAGACCCAGTACTTC.

CDR3 amino acids: CSVDPTRGTEAFF. CDR3 nucleotide sequence: TGCAGCGTTGACCCGACCCGGGGCACTGAAGCTTTCTTT. The rearrangement uses TRBV29-1 and TRBJ1-1, with D unresolved. This CDR3 region has 13 residues. V was pared by 3 bases and J by 4 bases, with 12 bases between. Germline CDR1 and CDR2: SQVTM and ANQGSEA.

The chain couples TRBV2 to TRBJ1-2, with 7 bases aligning to TRBD1. Trimming cost V 6 bases and J 0 bases; bases outside gene matches: 7. CDR3 length: 15 residues. CDR1 is SNHLY, CDR2 FYNNEI, per germline. This CDR3 is CASSRAQGTNYGYTF. The CDR3 coding sequence is TGTGCCAGCAGCCGCGCACAGGGGACTAACTATGGCTACACCTTC.

This chain joins TRBV6-2 or TRBV6-3 and TRBJ2-1; TRBD2 matches 11 bases. The ends lost 2 bases at V and 9 bases at J; junction bases unmatched: 12. CDR3 length: 17 amino acids. Germline loops: CDR1 MNHEY, CDR2 SVGEGT. This CDR3 reads CASSYLPASGGHGEQFF. For the CDR3, the DNA is TGTGCCAGCAGTTACCTCCCTGCTAGCGGGGGGCATGGTGAGCAGTTCTTC.

The CDR3 DNA sequence: TGTGCCACCAGCAGAGAGGGGGGCGGGCTTTCCTACAATGAGCAGTTCTTC. Translated: CATSREGGGLSYNEQFF. The V call is TRBV15, the J call TRBJ2-1; D is perhaps TRBD1 or TRBD2 (6 bases each). In germline, CDR1 is LNHNV, CDR2 YYDKDF (reference sequence). The V end was cut by 0 bases, the J end by 1 base, with 13 bases between. The CDR3 loop spans 17 amino acids.

V and J are TRBV21-1 and TRBJ1-2. TRBV21-1 counts as a pseudogene. The CDR3 totals 14 residues. Here the CDR3 DNA reads TGTGCCAGCAGCAAACGCCTTACTAACTATGGCTACACCTTC. It codes for CASSKRLTNYGYTF.

The rearrangement joins TRBV2 to TRBJ1-5; unclear D gene. The germline CDR1 and CDR2 sequences are SNHLY and FYNNEI. Trimming shortened V by 4 bases and J by 4 bases, and 14 bases separated the two germline ends. The CDR3 spans 15 residues. The chain's CDR3 is CASSVDVRMNQPQHF. CDR3 nucleotide sequence: TGTGCCAGCAGTGTGGACGTCCGAATGAATCAGCCCCAGCATTTT.

The chain is built from TRBV7-9 and TRBJ2-2, with D uncertain. Trimming left V 5 bases short and J 6 bases short, with 7 bases between. Germline CDR1 and CDR2: SEHNR and FQNEAQ (reference sequence). This CDR3 has 12 residues. CDR3 residues: CASSRFPGELFF. The CDR3 region has the DNA TGTGCCAGCAGCAGATTTCCCGGGGAGCTGTTTTTT.

Comment on this clone: Other DNA sequences in the same sample also yield this CDR3. The chain couples TRBV7-9 to TRBJ2-2; D unresolved. This CDR3 has 12 residues. Germline CDR1 and CDR2: SEHNR and FQNEAQ (reference sequence). V was cut by 4 bases and J by 0 bases, with 0 bases left in between. DNA of the CDR3: TGTGCCAGCAGCTCGAACACCGGGGAGCTGTTTTTT. It codes for CASSSNTGELFF.

Remarks on this clone: This CDR3 is also generated by other DNA sequences in the sample. The chain couples TRBV12-3 or TRBV12-4 to TRBJ1-3; D gene ambiguous. The CDR3 length is 12 residues. Trimming left V 3 bases short and J 4 bases short, with 4 bases between. In DNA form, the CDR3 reads TGTGCCAGCAGTTTGACGGGAAACACCATATATTTT. It translates to CASSLTGNTIYF.

Only one count was recorded for this clone. The chain uses TRBV6-4 and TRBJ1-6, with D maybe TRBD1 (6 bases). Trimming stripped 2 bases from V and 2 bases from J, with 7 bases between. The germline V gene encodes CDR1 MRHNA and CDR2 SNTAGT. The CDR3 has 15 amino acids. For the CDR3, the DNA is TGTGCCAGCAGTGACCGACAGGCCTATAATTCACCCCTCCACTTT. Protein: CASSDRQAYNSPLHF.

V usage is TRBV2 and J usage is TRBJ1-6, with 9 nucleotides matching TRBD1. The V gene end was trimmed by 7 bases and the J gene end by 1 base; junction bases not matched to a gene: 8. CDR3 size: 17 residues. Germline V lookup: CDR1 SNHLY, CDR2 FYNNEI. CDR3 nucleotide sequence: TGTGCCAGCATGCCGGGACAGGGCGGTTCCTATAATTCACCCCTCCACTTT. This codes for CASMPGQGGSYNSPLHF.

The CDR3 DNA sequence: TGTGCCAGCAGGGACAGGGGGCGTTCTACTGAAGCTTTCTTT. Its protein is CASRDRGRSTEAFF. The gene calls are TRBV25-1 and TRBJ1-1; 11 bases align to TRBD1. Germline CDR1 is MGHDK and CDR2 is SYGVNS. V shed 6 bases, J shed 5 bases, and the junction held 5 bases outside the gene matches. This CDR3 has 14 amino acids.

This chain links TRBV7-2 with TRBJ1-5; no clear D gene. Germline V gene lookup returns CDR1 SGHTA and CDR2 FQGNSA. This CDR3 spans 13 amino acids. V lost 3 bases, J lost 6 bases, and 9 bases lay in between. CDR3 protein: CASSFGVGQPQHF. CDR3 bases: TGTGCCAGCAGCTTCGGTGTGGGTCAGCCCCAGCATTTT.